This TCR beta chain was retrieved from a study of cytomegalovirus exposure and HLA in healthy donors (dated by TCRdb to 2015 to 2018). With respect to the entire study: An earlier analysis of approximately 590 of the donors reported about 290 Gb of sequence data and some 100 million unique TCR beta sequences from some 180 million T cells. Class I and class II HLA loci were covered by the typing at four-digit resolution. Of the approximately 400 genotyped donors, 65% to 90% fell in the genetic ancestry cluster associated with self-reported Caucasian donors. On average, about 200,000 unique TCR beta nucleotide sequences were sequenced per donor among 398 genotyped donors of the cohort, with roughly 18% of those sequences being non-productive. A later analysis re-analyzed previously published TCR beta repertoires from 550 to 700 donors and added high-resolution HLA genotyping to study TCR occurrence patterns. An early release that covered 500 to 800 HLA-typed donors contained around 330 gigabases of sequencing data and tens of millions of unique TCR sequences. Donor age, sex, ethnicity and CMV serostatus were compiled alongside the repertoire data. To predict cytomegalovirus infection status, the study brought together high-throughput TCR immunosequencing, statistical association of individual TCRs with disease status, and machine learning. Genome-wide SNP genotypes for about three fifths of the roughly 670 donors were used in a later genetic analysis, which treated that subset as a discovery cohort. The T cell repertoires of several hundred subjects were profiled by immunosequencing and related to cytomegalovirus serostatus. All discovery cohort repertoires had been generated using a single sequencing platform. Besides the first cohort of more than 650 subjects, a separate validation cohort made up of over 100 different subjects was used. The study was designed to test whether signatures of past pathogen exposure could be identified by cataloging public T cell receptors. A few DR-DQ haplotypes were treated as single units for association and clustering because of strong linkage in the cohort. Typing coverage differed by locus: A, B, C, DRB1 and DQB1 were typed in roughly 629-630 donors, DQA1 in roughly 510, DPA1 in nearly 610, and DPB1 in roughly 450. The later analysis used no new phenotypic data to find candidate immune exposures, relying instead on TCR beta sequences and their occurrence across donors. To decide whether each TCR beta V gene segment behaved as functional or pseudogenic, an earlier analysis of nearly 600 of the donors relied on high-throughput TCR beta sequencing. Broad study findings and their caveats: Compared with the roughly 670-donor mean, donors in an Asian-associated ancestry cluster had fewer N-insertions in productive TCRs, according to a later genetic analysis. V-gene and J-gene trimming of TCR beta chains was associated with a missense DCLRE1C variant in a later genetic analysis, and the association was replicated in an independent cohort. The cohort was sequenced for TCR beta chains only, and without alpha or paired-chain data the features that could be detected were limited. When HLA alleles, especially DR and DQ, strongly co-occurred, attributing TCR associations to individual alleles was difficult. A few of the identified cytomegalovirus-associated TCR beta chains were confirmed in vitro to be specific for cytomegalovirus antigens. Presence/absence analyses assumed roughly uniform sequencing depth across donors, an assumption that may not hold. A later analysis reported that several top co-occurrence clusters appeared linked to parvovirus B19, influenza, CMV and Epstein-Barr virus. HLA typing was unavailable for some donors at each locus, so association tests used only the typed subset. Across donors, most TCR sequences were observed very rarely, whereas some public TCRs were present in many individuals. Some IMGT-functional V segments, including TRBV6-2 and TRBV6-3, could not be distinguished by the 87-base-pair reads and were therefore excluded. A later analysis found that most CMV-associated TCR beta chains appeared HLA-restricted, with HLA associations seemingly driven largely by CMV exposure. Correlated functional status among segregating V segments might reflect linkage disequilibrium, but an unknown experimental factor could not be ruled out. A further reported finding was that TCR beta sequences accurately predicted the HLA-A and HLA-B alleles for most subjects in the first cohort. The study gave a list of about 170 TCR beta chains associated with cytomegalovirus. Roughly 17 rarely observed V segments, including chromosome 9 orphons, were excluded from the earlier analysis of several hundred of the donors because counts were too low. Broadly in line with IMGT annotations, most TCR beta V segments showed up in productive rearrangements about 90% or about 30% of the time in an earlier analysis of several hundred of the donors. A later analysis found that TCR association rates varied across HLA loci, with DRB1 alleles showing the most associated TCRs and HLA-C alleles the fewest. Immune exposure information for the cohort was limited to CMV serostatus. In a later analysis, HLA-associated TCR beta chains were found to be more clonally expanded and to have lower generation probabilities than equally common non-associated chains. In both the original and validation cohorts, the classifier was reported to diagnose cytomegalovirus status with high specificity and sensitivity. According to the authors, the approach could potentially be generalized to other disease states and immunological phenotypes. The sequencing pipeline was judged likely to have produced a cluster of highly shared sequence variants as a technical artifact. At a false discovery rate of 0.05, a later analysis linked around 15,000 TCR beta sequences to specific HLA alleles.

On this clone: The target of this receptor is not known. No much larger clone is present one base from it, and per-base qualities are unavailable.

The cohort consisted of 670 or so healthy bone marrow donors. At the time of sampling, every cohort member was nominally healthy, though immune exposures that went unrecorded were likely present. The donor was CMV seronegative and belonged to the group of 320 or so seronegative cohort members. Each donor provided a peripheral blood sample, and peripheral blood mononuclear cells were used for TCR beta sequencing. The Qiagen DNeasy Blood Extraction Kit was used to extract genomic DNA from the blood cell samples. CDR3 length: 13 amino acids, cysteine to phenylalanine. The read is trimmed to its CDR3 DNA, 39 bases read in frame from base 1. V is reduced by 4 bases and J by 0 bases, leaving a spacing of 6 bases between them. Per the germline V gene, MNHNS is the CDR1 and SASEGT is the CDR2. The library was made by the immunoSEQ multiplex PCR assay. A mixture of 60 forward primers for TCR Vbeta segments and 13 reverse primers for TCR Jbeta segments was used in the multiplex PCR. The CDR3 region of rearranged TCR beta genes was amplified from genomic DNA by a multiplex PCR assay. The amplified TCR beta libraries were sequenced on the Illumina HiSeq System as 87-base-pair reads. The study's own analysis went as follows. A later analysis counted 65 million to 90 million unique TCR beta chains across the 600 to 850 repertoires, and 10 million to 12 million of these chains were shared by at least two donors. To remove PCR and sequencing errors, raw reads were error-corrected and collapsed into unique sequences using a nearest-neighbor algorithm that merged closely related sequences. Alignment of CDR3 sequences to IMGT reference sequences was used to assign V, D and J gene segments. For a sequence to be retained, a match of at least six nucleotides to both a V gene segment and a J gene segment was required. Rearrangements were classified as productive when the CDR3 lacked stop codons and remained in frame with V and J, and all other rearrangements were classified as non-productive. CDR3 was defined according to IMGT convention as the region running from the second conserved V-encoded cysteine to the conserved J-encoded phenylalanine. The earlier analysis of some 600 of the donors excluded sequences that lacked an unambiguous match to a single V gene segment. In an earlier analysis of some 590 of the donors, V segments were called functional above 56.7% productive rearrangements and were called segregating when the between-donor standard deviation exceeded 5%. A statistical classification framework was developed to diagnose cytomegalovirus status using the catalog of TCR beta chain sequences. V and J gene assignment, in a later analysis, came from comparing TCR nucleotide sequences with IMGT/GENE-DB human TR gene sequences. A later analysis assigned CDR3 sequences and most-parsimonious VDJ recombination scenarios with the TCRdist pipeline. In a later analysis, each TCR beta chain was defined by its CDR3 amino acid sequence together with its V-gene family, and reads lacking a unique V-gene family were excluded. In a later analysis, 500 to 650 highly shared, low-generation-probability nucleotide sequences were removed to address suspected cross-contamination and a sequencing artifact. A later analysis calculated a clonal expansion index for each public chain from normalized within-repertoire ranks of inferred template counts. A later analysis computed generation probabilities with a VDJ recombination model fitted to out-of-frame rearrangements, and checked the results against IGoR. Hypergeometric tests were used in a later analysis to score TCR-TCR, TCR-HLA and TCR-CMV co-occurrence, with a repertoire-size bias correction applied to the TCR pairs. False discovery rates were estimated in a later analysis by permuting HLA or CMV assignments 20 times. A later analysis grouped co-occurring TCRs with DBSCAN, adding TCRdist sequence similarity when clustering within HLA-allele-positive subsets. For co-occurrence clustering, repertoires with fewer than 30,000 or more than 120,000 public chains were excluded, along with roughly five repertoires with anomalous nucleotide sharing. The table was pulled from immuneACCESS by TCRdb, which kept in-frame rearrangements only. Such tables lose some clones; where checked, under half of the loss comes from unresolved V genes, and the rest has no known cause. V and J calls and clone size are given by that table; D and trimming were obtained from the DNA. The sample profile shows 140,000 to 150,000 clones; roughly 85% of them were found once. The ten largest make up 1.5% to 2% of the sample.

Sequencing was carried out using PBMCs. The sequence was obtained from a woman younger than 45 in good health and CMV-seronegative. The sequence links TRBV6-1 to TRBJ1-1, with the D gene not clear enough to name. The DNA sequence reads TGTGCCAGCAGTGCCCGCGTGAACACTGAAGCTTTCTTT. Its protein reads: CASSARVNTEAFF.